The entry below gives a single T cell receptor (beta chain) sequence along with its context. Its antigen is unknown. Within one base of it there is no much larger clone, and no base qualities were kept. This sample was included in a study of early T cells in non-severe SARS-CoV-2 infection (dated by TCRdb to the early 2020s). Concerning the study at large: TCR sequencing used bulk RNA from unsorted whole blood, so alpha and beta chains could not be paired.

Library prep was done by 5' RACE. Reads for this sample came from a NextSeq 500. Unique molecular identifiers were attached to individual cDNA molecules in the TCR library protocol so that sequencing error and PCR bias could be corrected. TCR alpha and beta chains were both sequenced, and the abundances of alpha and beta sequences in each sample were closely correlated with each other. In the paper's pipeline: Decombinator V4 was used to annotate TCR sequences for V gene, J gene and CDR3. Expanded TCRs were defined as changing significantly between any two time points under a Poisson model with p below 0.0001. TCR abundances were normalised to the total number of TCRs sequenced per sample and were expressed as counts per million. TRAV1-2 paired with TRAJ12, TRAJ20 or TRAJ33 defined MAIT TCRs, while TRAV10 paired with TRAJ18 defined iNKT TCRs. A search of VDJdb, accessed on 1 November 2021, was run for TCRs annotated to CMV, EBV and SARS-CoV-2, with TCRs annotated for multiple antigens excluded. The public reads were reanalyzed by TCRdb: fastp trimming at Q25, MiXCR alignment, in-frame beta chains only. All rows with the same CDR3 protein become a single entry with the most common DNA and genes. The V and J calls were not made by the authors but by TCRdb's processing. The sample table shows about 30,000 distinct CDR3 sequences, and about 5.2% are seen once. The top ten clonotypes cover about 4% of the sample.

Points the paper makes about the study in general: VDJdb matching was skewed toward anti-spike CD8 responses and likely underestimated virus-specific expansions, missing private and CD4 specificities.

This was a case-control study nested in a cohort of healthcare workers in London, UK, who had nasopharyngeal swab PCR tests and blood samples taken every week. Healthcare workers were recruited during the week of the UK lockdown, between 23 and 31 March 2020, and followed weekly for up to about 15 weeks. V lost 6 bases and J lost 2 bases; the stretch between them is 14 bases long. Reading from cysteine to phenylalanine, the CDR3 counts 14 amino acids. The sequence is cut down to CDR3 DNA, 42 bases in frame from base 1. CDR1 and CDR2 are read off the germline V gene (reference sequence) as DFQATT and SNEGSKA.

Sequenced: whole blood. The sequence came from an adult who was a healthcare worker with PCR-confirmed SARS-CoV-2 infection or an uninfected control (not recorded which). The chain couples TRBV20-1 to TRBJ1-3; matching of 5 bases hints at TRBD1 as the D gene. The bases are TGCAGTGCCAGGGACCTTACGGCTGGAAACACCATATATTTT. It codes for CSARDLTAGNTIYF.